The rows below give T cell receptor beta chains drawn from one sample of a study of cytomegalovirus exposure and HLA in healthy donors. Repertoires were generated with immunoSEQ multiplex PCR, while TCRdb's copy carries only in-frame clones and drops some. The table lists roughly 80,000 clones, roughly four fifths of them singletons. Source material: PBMCs. The receptors were gathered from a woman aged 30 to 39 in good health and CMV-seronegative. Both conserved end residues are part of each CDR3. D genes are given only for firm matches. The listing skips clone size in some rows; elsewhere it reads once, few, many or a size class.

d_call	v_call	cdr3_length	j_call	clone_size	cdr3_aa	cdr3_nt
TRBD1	TRBV28	16	TRBJ1-2	.	CASSATRGEVYYGYTF	TGTGCCAGCAGTGCGACCAGGGGGGAAGTGTACTATGGCTACACCTTC
TRBD2	TRBV5-1	18	TRBJ2-1	once	CASSFPGLAGSSYNEQFF	TGCGCCAGCAGCTTCCCGGGACTAGCGGGCAGCTCCTACAATGAGCAGTTCTTC
TRBD1	TRBV10-3	14	TRBJ2-5	.	CAISPRDREETQYF	TGTGCCATCAGTCCGAGGGACAGGGAAGAGACCCAGTACTTC
.	TRBV5-1	15	TRBJ2-5	.	CASSLELDTWETQYF	TGCGCCAGCAGCTTGGAGCTGGACACTTGGGAGACCCAGTACTTC
.	TRBV9	16	TRBJ1-5	.	CASSVGGGSSNQPQHF	TGTGCCAGCAGCGTAGGGGGAGGGTCGAGCAATCAGCCCCAGCATTTT
.	TRBV28	14	TRBJ2-7	.	CASSFWSARPEQYF	TGTGCCAGCAGTTTCTGGTCGGCGAGGCCCGAGCAGTACTTC
.	TRBV27	14	TRBJ1-6	.	CASSLPGLGSPLHF	TGTGCCAGCAGCCTTCCAGGGCTTGGTTCACCCCTCCACTTT
.	TRBV19	16	TRBJ2-3	.	CASSIDLFTSTDTQYF	TGTGCCAGTAGTATAGATCTATTTACGTCCACAGATACGCAGTATTTT
.	TRBV6-5	16	TRBJ1-3	.	CASSYSRPTSGNTIYF	TGTGCCAGCAGTTACTCCAGGCCGACCTCTGGAAACACCATATATTTT
TRBD2	TRBV5-1	18	TRBJ2-1	.	CASSFPRGAGGPDNEQFF	TGCGCCAGCAGCTTCCCCCGTGGAGCGGGAGGGCCCGACAATGAGCAGTTCTTC
.	TRBV5-6	15	TRBJ2-7	.	CASSPTGRGAYEQYF	TGTGCCAGCAGCCCTACCGGGAGAGGCGCCTACGAGCAGTACTTC
.	TRBV4-3	16	TRBJ1-5	.	CASSQEFDRGDQPQHF	TGCGCCAGCAGCCAAGAATTTGACCGGGGGGATCAGCCCCAGCATTTT
.	TRBV5-1	16	TRBJ1-2	.	CASSLDGVTINYGYTF	TGCGCCAGCAGCTTGGACGGAGTTACTATTAACTATGGCTACACCTTC
.	TRBV7-2	14	TRBJ2-1	.	CASSLRSREDEQFF	TGTGCCAGCAGCTTAAGGTCCAGGGAGGATGAGCAGTTCTTC
.	TRBV7-9	16	TRBJ1-5	.	CSSSLADRNGNQPQHF	TGTTCCAGCAGCTTAGCCGACAGGAACGGCAATCAGCCCCAGCATTTT
.	TRBV5-1	13	TRBJ2-7	.	CASSPGFGVEQYF	TGCGCCAGCAGCCCGGGATTCGGGGTCGAGCAGTACTTC
TRBD1	TRBV30	15	TRBJ1-2	.	CAWSLPGTGGNGYTF	TGTGCCTGGAGTCTGCCCGGGACAGGGGGCAACGGCTACACCTTC
.	TRBV6-5	16	TRBJ2-2	.	CASSYSNQFNTGELFF	TGTGCCAGCAGTTACTCGAACCAGTTCAACACCGGGGAGCTGTTTTTT
TRBD1	TRBV18	16	TRBJ1-1	.	CASSPISRGLNTEAFF	TGTGCCAGCTCACCAATCAGTAGGGGGCTGAACACTGAAGCTTTCTTT
.	TRBV5-1	16	TRBJ2-5	.	CASSPREPELAETQYF	TGCGCCAGCAGCCCCCGGGAGCCCGAACTGGCGGAGACCCAGTACTTC
.	TRBV27	15	TRBJ2-7	.	CASSFGGAGSYEQYF	TGTGCCAGCAGTTTTGGCGGGGCGGGGTCCTACGAGCAGTACTTC
TRBD2	TRBV7-3	18	TRBJ2-3	.	CASSLGAGTSGTTDTQYF	TGTGCCAGCAGCTTAGGGGCGGGGACTAGCGGGACTACAGATACGCAGTATTTT
TRBD1	TRBV2	15	TRBJ2-7	.	CASTMGQMSSYEQYF	TGTGCCAGCACTATGGGACAGATGAGCTCCTACGAGCAGTACTTC
.	TRBV6-1	13	TRBJ2-7	.	CASLQGSSIEQYF	TGTGCCAGCCTGCAGGGTTCCTCCATCGAGCAGTACTTC
TRBD2	TRBV7-3	15	TRBJ2-1	.	CASSQGLAVYNEQFF	TGTGCCAGCAGCCAGGGACTAGCGGTTTACAATGAGCAGTTCTTC
.	TRBV7-9	13	TRBJ2-7	.	CSSSRGFSYEQYF	TGTTCCAGCAGCCGGGGGTTTTCCTACGAGCAGTACTTC
TRBD1	TRBV10-3	14	TRBJ2-7	.	CAIRGTGSTYEQYF	TGTGCCATCAGGGGGACAGGGTCAACCTACGAGCAGTACTTC
TRBD1	TRBV28	15	TRBJ1-5	once	CASTPRDRGHQPQHF	TGTGCCAGCACCCCCCGGGACAGGGGGCATCAGCCCCAGCATTTT
TRBD1	TRBV18	14	TRBJ1-1	.	CASSPSQGGTEAFF	TGTGCCAGCTCACCCTCACAGGGGGGGACTGAAGCTTTCTTT
TRBD2	TRBV4-3	16	TRBJ2-2	.	CASSFGLAGGIGELFF	TGCGCCAGCAGCTTCGGACTAGCGGGAGGGATCGGGGAGCTGTTTTTT
TRBD1	TRBV9	16	TRBJ2-7	.	CASSARDSLALYEQYF	TGTGCCAGCAGCGCTAGGGACAGCCTCGCCCTCTACGAGCAGTACTTC
TRBD2	TRBV19	16	TRBJ2-7	few	CASSLKAGGGTYEQYF	TGTGCCAGTAGCTTGAAAGCGGGAGGAGGGACCTACGAGCAGTACTTC
.	TRBV11-2	14	TRBJ2-7	.	CASSLGLNSYEQYF	TGTGCCAGCAGCTTAGGTCTTAACTCCTACGAGCAGTACTTC
TRBD2	TRBV27	18	TRBJ2-3	.	CASSRKGTSGSFTDTQYF	TGTGCCAGCAGCCGGAAAGGGACTAGCGGGAGTTTCACAGATACGCAGTATTTT
TRBD1	TRBV7-2	14	TRBJ1-5	.	CASSPTGGNQPQHF	TGTGCCAGCAGCCCTACAGGGGGCAATCAGCCCCAGCATTTT
.	TRBV5-6	15	TRBJ2-3	few	CASRPPGLLSDTQYF	TGTGCCAGCAGGCCCCCGGGACTCTTGTCGGATACGCAGTATTTT
.	TRBV28	16	TRBJ2-7	few	CASSFPPGPNRDEQYF	TGTGCCAGCAGTTTCCCCCCGGGACCTAACAGGGACGAGCAGTACTTC
TRBD2	TRBV19	16	TRBJ2-1	.	CASSMLAAQVNNEQFF	TGTGCCAGTAGTATGCTAGCGGCCCAAGTGAACAATGAGCAGTTCTTC
.	TRBV5-1	17	TRBJ2-7	.	CASSLGGTDRSSYEQYF	TGCGCCAGCAGCTTGGGGGGAACCGACAGGAGCTCCTACGAGCAGTACTTC
.	TRBV7-2	14	TRBJ2-2	.	CASSFGQNTGELFF	TGTGCCAGCAGCTTTGGCCAGAACACCGGGGAGCTGTTTTTT
TRBD2	TRBV29-1	13	TRBJ2-7	.	CSVQGLAGWEQYF	TGCAGCGTACAGGGACTAGCGGGGTGGGAGCAGTACTTC
.	TRBV4-3	14	TRBJ2-7	.	CASSQVPLSYEQYF	TGCGCCAGCAGCCAAGTTCCCTTATCCTACGAGCAGTACTTC
.	TRBV7-2	14	TRBJ2-7	few	CASSFSPSSYEQYF	TGTGCCAGCAGCTTCTCCCCCAGCTCCTACGAGCAGTACTTC
.	TRBV27	14	TRBJ2-2	.	CASSRLAPTGELFF	TGTGCCAGCAGTCGCCTAGCGCCAACCGGGGAGCTGTTTTTT
TRBD1	TRBV18	16	TRBJ1-2	.	CASSPLSRGLLVGYTF	TGTGCCAGCTCACCCCTCAGCAGGGGGCTTTTGGTAGGCTACACCTTC
.	TRBV29-1	16	TRBJ2-5	.	CSVARDRNTREETQYF	TGCAGCGTGGCCCGGGACAGAAATACCCGGGAGGAGACCCAGTACTTC
.	TRBV29-1	16	TRBJ1-2	few	CSVDTPPKRSDYGYTF	TGCAGCGTTGATACCCCACCAAAGCGGTCTGATTATGGCTACACCTTC
.	TRBV28	18	TRBJ1-6	.	CASLPNRDTSSYNSPLHF	TGTGCCAGTCTACCTAACCGGGACACTAGCTCCTATAATTCACCCCTCCACTTT
TRBD1	TRBV28	13	TRBJ1-5	.	CASRKQGNVPQHF	TGTGCCAGCAGGAAACAGGGGAATGTGCCCCAGCATTTT
TRBD2	TRBV5-1	14	TRBJ2-3	.	CASSRGVATDTQYF	TGCGCCAGCTCCCGGGGGGTCGCGACAGATACGCAGTATTTT
TRBD2	TRBV28	14	TRBJ2-1	.	CASSMGLAPNEQFF	TGTGCCAGCAGTATGGGACTAGCGCCCAATGAGCAGTTCTTC
TRBD2	TRBV4-2	16	TRBJ2-1	.	CASTRSGLAGYNEQFF	TGTGCCAGTACCCGCTCGGGACTAGCGGGATACAATGAGCAGTTCTTC
.	TRBV10-3	14	TRBJ2-1	.	CASSGTNFLDEQFF	TGTGCCTCATCCGGGACAAATTTTTTGGATGAGCAGTTCTTC